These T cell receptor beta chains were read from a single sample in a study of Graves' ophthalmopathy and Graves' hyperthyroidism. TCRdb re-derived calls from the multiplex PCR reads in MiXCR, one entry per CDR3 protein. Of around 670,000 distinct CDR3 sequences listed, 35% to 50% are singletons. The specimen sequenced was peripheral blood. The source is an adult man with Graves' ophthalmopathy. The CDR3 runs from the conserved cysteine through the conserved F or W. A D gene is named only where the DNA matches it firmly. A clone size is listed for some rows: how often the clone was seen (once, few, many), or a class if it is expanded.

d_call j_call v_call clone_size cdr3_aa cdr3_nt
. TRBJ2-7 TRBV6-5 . CASSYSRIYF TGTGCCAGCAGTTATTCAAGGATCTACTTC
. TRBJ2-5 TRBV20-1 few CSASEPGRIEETQYF TGCAGTGCTAGTGAGCCGGGACGGATAGAAGAGACCCAGTACTTC
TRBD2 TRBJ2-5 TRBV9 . CASSVAWGGLETQYF TGTGCCAGCAGCGTAGCGTGGGGGGGTCTAGAGACCCAGTACTTC
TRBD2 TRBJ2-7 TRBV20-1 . CSARDKRGPYEQYF TGCAGTGCTAGAGATAAGCGGGGACCATACGAGCAGTACTTC
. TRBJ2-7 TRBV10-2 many CASSESNYEQYF TGCGCCAGCAGTGAGTCGAACTACGAGCAGTACTTC
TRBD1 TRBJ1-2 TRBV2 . CASSVRDRVWYYGYTF TGTGCCAGCAGCGTCCGGGACAGGGTTTGGTACTATGGCTACACCTTC
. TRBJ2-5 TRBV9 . CASSGGWWGEETQYF TGTGCCAGCAGCGGAGGGTGGTGGGGGGAAGAGACCCAGTACTTC
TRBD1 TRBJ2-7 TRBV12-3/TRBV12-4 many CASSPGTGGGEQYF TGTGCCAGCAGTCCCGGGACAGGGGGAGGCGAGCAGTACTTC
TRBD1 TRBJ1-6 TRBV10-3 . CAISESGTGTNQPLHF TGTGCCATCAGTGAGTCTGGGACAGGGACCAATCAGCCCCTCCACTTT
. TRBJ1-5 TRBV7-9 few CASSQDLQPNQPQHF TGTGCCAGCAGCCAAGACTTGCAACCCAATCAGCCCCAGCATTTT
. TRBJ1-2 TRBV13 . CASSLFSGNYGYTF TGTGCCAGCAGCCTATTTTCTGGGAACTATGGCTACACCTTC
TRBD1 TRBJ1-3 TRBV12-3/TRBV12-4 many CASRGTGVFNTIYF TGTGCCAGCAGAGGGACAGGGGTTTTCAACACCATATATTTT
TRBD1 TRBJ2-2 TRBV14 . CASSPATGWSGELFF TGTGCCAGCAGCCCCGCGACAGGGTGGAGCGGGGAGCTGTTTTTT
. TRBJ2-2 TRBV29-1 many CSVGDTGELFF TGCAGCGTCGGTGACACCGGGGAGCTGTTTTTT
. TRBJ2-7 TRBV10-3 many CAIRLRQEQYF TGTGCCATCAGGTTGAGGCAGGAGCAGTACTTC
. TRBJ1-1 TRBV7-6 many CASSLRVDTEAFF TGTGCCAGCAGCTTAAGGGTAGACACTGAAGCTTTCTTT
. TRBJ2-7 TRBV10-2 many CASSESWREQYF TGCGCCAGCAGTGAGAGTTGGCGAGAGCAGTACTTC
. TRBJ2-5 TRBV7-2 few CASSLSQRLTGQETQYF TGTGCCAGCAGCTTGAGTCAGCGACTCACTGGCCAAGAGACCCAGTACTTC
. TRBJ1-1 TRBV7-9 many CASSRRAGNTEAFF TGTGCCAGCAGTCGAAGAGCAGGGAACACTGAAGCTTTCTTT
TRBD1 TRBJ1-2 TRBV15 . CATSRLDREAGYTF TGTGCCACCAGCAGGTTGGACAGGGAGGCTGGCTACACCTTC
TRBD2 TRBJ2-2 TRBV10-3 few CAIKAGGDTGELFF TGTGCCATCAAGGCGGGAGGAGACACCGGGGAGCTGTTTTTT
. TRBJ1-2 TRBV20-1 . CSAPSKGNYGYTF TGCAGTGCTCCTTCCAAGGGGAACTATGGCTACACCTTC
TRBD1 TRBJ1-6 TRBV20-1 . CSAREEGRGLNSPLHF TGCAGTGCTAGAGAAGAAGGGAGGGGGCTAAATTCACCCCTCCACTTT
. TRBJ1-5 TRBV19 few CASSIGGPRGVQPQHF TGTGCCAGTAGTATAGGGGGGCCGAGGGGTGTTCAGCCCCAGCATTTT
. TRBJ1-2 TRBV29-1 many CSVVGPAGYTF TGCAGCGTTGTGGGGCCGGCTGGCTACACCTTC